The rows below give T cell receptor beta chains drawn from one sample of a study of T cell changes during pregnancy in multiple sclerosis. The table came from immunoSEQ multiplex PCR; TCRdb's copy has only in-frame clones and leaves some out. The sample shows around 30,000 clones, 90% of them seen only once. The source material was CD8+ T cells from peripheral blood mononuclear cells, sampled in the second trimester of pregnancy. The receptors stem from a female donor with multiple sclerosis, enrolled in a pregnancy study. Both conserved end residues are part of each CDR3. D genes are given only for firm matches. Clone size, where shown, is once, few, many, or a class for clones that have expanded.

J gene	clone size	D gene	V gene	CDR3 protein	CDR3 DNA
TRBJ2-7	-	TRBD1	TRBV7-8	CASSPSPGQGYEQYF	TGTGCCAGCAGCCCCTCTCCGGGACAGGGGTACGAGCAGTACTTC
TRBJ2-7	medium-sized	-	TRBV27	CASSLSQGTREQYF	TGTGCCAGCAGTTTATCGCAGGGTACTCGCGAGCAGTACTTC
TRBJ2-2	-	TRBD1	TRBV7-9	CASSVQGTGELFF	TGTGCCAGCAGCGTACAGGGGACCGGGGAGCTGTTTTTT
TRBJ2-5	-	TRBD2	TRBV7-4	CASSSPAGAQETQYF	TGTGCCAGCAGCTCCCCAGCGGGAGCCCAAGAGACCCAGTACTTC
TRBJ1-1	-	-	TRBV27	CASSLLPSGAEAFF	TGTGCCAGCAGTTTATTGCCTTCGGGGGCTGAAGCTTTCTTT
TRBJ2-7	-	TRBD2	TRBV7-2	CASSLDLPSGTYEQYF	TGTGCCAGCAGCTTAGATCTACCTAGCGGCACCTACGAGCAGTACTTC
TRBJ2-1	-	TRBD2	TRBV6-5	CASSSGLAAYNEQFF	TGTGCCAGCAGTTCCGGACTAGCGGCTTACAATGAGCAGTTCTTC
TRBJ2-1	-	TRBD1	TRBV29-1	CSASGTGYNEQFF	TGCAGCGCCTCCGGGACAGGATACAATGAGCAGTTCTTC
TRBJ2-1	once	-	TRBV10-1	CASSEGWGEGFNEQFF	TGCGCCAGCAGTGAGGGATGGGGGGAAGGATTCAATGAGCAGTTCTTC
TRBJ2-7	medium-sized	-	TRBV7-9	CASSLDIYEQYF	TGTGCCAGCAGCTTAGATATCTACGAGCAGTACTTC
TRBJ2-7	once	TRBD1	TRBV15	CATSRGVLDRGKNEQYF	TGTGCCACCAGCAGAGGCGTTCTGGACAGGGGTAAGAACGAGCAGTACTTC
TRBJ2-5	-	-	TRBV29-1	CSVEAPHHETQYF	TGCAGCGTTGAAGCCCCACATCATGAGACCCAGTACTTC
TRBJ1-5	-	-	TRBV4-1	CASSQGLGQGNQPQHF	TGCGCCAGCAGCCAAGGCCTGGGGCAGGGCAATCAGCCCCAGCATTTT
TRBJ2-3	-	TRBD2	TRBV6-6	CASSRTSVKLTDTQYF	TGTGCCAGCAGTAGAACTAGCGTTAAACTTACAGATACGCAGTATTTT
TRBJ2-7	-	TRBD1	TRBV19	CASSAGQAYEQYF	TGTGCCAGTAGTGCCGGACAGGCCTACGAGCAGTACTTC
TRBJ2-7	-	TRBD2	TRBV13	CASSFSTSRTYEQYF	TGTGCCAGCAGCTTCTCGACTAGCAGGACCTACGAGCAGTACTTC
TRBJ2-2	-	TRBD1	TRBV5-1	CASRFPGQGPNTGELFF	TGCGCCAGCAGATTCCCGGGACAGGGCCCGAACACCGGGGAGCTGTTTTTT
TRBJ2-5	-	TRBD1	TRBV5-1	CASSFEGQGAETQYF	TGCGCCAGCAGCTTTGAGGGACAGGGAGCAGAGACCCAGTACTTC
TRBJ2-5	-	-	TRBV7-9	CASSLPGIETQYF	TGTGCCAGCAGCTTACCCGGGATCGAGACCCAGTACTTC
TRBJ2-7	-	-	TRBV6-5	CASSYAGSYEQYF	TGTGCCAGCAGTTACGCGGGCTCCTACGAGCAGTACTTC
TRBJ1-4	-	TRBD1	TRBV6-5	CASSRRGRGEKLFF	TGTGCCAGCAGTCGAAGGGGGCGTGGTGAAAAACTGTTTTTT
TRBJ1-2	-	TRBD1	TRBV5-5	CASSPGQGLVRGYTF	TGTGCCAGCAGCCCCGGACAGGGTTTGGTAAGGGGCTACACCTTC
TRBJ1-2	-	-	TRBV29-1	CSALEQGGNYGYTF	TGCAGCGCCCTAGAACAGGGTGGCAACTATGGCTACACCTTC
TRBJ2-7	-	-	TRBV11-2	CASSLGRGASYEQYF	TGTGCCAGCAGCTTAGGGAGGGGCGCCTCCTACGAGCAGTACTTC
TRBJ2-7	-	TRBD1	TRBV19	CASSIKADRGRGYEQYF	TGTGCCAGTAGTATTAAAGCGGACAGGGGGCGCGGGTACGAGCAGTACTTC
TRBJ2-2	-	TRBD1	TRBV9	CASRIERDSITGELFF	TGTGCCAGCAGGATCGAACGGGACAGCATCACCGGGGAGCTGTTTTTT
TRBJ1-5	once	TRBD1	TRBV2	CASSRTGSEYQPQHF	TGTGCCAGCAGCAGGACAGGGTCCGAGTATCAGCCCCAGCATTTT